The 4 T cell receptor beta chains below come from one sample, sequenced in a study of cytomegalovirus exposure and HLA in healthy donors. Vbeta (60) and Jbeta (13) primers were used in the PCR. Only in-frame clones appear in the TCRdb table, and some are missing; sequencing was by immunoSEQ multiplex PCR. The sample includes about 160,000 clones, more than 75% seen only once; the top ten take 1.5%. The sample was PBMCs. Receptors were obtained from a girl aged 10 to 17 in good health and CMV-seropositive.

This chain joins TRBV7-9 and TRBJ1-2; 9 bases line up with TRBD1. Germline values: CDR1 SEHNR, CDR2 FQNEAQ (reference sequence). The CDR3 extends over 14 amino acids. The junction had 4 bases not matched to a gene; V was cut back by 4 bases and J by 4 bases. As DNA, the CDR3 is TGTGCCAGCAGCTCGTCGACAGGGGGCTATGGCTACACCTTC. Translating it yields CASSSSTGGYGYTF.

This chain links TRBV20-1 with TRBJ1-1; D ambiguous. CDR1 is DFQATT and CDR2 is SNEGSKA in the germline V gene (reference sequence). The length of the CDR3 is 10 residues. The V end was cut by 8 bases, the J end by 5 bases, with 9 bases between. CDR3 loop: CSPRGTEAFF. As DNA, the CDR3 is TGCAGTCCCCGGGGAACTGAAGCTTTCTTT.

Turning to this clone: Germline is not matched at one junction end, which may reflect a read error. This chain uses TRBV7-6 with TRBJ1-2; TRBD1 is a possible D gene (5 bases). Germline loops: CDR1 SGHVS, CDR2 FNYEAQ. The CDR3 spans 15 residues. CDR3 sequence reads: CASSLGGTPAEGYTF. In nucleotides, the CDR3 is TGTGCCAGCAGTTTAGGCGGGACCCCGGCGGAGGGCTACACCTTC. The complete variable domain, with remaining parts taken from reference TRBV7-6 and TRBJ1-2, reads GAGVSQSPRYKVTKRGQDVALRCDPISGHVSLYWYRQALGQGPEFLTYFNYEAQQDKSGLPNDRFSAERPEGSISTLTIQRTEQRDSAMYRCASSLGGTPAEGYTFGSGTRLTVV.

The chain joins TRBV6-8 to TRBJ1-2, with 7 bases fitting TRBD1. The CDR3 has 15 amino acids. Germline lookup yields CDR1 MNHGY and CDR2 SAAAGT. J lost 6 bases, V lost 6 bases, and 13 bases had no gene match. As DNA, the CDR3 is TGTGCCAGCAGCCAGGACGTTGACAGGGATCATGGCTACACCTTC. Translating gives CASSQDVDRDHGYTF.